The clone carrying this T cell receptor (beta chain) was detected ten times or more. Researchers used 5'RACE with constant-segment primers to make TCR alpha and TCR beta cDNA libraries that carry sample barcodes and UMIs. TCRdb re-derived calls from the 5' RACE reads in MiXCR, one entry per CDR3 protein. The data show around 35,000 distinct CDR3 sequences, with 7% to 8% seen just once and around 30% held by the top ten. The CDR3 length is 13 residues. Trimming at V came to 5 bases and at J to 4 bases, leaving 5 bases not matched to a gene. Germline CDR1 is SGHTA and CDR2 is FQGNSA. The data originate from a study of T-cell memory formation after mild COVID-19.

The receptor comes from a man younger than 30 who had mild COVID-19 (a few samples of this study predate the infection). Cell type and time point are not known. Source material: PBMCs or a T cell subset sorted from them (not recorded which). This chain joins TRBV7-2 and TRBJ2-7, with 7 bases lining up with TRBD1. CDR3 nucleotides: TGTGCCAGCAGCCGGGGACAGACGTACGAGCAGTACTTC. Protein: CASSRGQTYEQYF.